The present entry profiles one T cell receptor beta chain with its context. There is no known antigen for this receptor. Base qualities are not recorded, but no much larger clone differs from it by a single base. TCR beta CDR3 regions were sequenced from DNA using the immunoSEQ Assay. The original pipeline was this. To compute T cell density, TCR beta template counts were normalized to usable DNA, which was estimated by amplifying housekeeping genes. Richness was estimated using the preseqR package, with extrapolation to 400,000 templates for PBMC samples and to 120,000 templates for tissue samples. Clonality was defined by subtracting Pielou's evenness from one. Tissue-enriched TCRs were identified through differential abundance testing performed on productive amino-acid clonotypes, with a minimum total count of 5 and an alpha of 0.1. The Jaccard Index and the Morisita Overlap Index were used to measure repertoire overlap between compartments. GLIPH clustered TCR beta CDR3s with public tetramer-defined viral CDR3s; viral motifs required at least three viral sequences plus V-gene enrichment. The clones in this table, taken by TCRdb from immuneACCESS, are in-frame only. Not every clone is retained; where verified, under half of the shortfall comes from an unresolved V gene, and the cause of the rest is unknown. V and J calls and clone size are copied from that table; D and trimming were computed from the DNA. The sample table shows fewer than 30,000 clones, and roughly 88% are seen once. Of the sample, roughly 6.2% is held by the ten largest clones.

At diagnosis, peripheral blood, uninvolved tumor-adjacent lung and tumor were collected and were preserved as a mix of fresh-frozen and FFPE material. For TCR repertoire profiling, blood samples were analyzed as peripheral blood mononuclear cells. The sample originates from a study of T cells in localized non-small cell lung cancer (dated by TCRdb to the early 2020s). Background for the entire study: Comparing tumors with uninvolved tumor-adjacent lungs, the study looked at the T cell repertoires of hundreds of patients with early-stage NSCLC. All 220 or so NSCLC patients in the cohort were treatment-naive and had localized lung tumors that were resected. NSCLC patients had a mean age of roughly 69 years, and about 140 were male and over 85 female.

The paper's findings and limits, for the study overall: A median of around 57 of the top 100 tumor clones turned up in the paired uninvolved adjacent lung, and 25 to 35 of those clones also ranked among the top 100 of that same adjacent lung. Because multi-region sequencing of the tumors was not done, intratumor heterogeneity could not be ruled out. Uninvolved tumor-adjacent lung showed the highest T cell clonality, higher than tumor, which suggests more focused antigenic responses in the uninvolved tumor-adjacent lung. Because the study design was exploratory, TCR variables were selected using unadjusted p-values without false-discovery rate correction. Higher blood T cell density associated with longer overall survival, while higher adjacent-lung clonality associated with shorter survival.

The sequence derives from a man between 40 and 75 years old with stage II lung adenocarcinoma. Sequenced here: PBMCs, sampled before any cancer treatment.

The CDR3 region has the sequence CASSESWVNEQFF. The sequenced DNA: TGTGCCAGCAGTGAGAGTTGGGTGAATGAGCAGTTCTTC. This chain joins TRBV2 to TRBJ2-1; the D gene remains uncertain. CDR1 and CDR2 were assigned from the germline V gene as SNHLY and FYNNEI. The CDR3, from cysteine to phenylalanine, totals 13 residues. Solely the CDR3 DNA is kept, with 39 bases framed from the first base. V and J lose 3 bases and 7 bases, and a span of 10 bases separates them.